This TCR beta chain was found in a study of cytomegalovirus exposure and HLA in healthy donors. Researchers ran the PCR with 60 Vbeta and 13 Jbeta primers. Assay used: immunoSEQ multiplex PCR; TCRdb lists only in-frame clones, some missing. Of 140,000 or so clones listed, approximately 79% were seen once; the top ten hold about 4.3%. The CDR3 totals 15 residues. V lost 5 bases, J lost 1 base, and 14 bases lay in between. Germline assignment: CDR1 LGHNA and CDR2 YNFKEQ. This rearrangement joins TRBV4-2 to TRBJ1-2; tentatively, D is TRBD1 (6 bases). The clonotype was recovered from a man between 18 and 35 years old in good health and CMV-seropositive. The specimen was PBMCs. The CDR3 loop reads CASSKTGELNYGYTF. The DNA of the CDR3 is TGTGCCAGCAGCAAGACAGGCGAACTTAACTATGGCTACACCTTC.